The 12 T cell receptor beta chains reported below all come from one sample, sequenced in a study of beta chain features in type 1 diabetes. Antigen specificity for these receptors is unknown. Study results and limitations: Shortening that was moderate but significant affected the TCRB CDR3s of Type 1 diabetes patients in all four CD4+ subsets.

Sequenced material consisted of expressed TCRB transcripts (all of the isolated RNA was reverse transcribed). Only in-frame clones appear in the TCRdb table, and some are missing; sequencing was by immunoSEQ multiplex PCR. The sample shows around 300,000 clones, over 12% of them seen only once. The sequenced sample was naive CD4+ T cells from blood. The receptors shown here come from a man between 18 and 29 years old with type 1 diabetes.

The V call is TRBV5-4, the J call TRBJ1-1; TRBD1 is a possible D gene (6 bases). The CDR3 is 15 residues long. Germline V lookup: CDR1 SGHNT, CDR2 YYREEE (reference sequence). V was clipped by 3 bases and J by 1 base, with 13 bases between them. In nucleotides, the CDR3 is TGTGCCAGCAGCTCTATCCGGACAGCGAACACTGAAGCTTTCTTT. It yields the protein CASSSIRTANTEAFF.

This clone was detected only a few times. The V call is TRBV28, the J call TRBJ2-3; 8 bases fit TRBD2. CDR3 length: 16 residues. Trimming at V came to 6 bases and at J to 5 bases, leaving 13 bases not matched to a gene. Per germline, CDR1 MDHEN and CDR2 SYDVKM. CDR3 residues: CASRSGSVVGRDTQYF. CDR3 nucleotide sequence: TGTGCCAGCAGGAGCGGGAGTGTGGTAGGGCGAGATACGCAGTATTTT.

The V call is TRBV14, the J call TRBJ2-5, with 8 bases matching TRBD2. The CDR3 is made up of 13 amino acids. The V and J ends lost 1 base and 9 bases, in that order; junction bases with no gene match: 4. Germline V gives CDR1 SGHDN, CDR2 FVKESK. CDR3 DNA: TGTGCCAGCAGCCAAGGCGCTAGCGGGCCCCAGTACTTC. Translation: CASSQGASGPQYF.

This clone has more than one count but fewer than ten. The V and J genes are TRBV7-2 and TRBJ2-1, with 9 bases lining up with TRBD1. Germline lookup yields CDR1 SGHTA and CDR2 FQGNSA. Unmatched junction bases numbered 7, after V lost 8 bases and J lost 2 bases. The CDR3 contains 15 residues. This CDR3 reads CASGRWTGAYNEQFF. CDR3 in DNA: TGTGCCAGCGGTAGATGGACAGGGGCCTACAATGAGCAGTTCTTC.

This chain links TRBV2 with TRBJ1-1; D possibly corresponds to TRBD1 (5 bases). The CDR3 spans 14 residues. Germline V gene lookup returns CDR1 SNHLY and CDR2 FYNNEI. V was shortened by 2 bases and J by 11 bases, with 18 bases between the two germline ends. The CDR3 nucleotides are TGTGCCAGCAGTGAAAATGCCCCGGGGGTGTATGCTTTCTTT. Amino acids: CASSENAPGVYAFF.

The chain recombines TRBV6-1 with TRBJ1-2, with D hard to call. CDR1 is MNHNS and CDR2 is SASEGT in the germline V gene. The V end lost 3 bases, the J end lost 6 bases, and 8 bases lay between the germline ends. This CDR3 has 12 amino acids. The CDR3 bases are TGTGCCAGCAGTGATGGAGGGCATGGCTACACCTTC. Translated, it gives CASSDGGHGYTF.

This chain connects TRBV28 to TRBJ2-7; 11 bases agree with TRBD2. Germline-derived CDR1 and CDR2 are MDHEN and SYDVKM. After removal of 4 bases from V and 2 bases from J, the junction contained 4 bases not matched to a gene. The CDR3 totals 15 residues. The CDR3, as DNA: TGTGCCAGCAGTTCCCCTAGCGGGGGGCCCTACGAGCAGTACTTC. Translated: CASSSPSGGPYEQYF.

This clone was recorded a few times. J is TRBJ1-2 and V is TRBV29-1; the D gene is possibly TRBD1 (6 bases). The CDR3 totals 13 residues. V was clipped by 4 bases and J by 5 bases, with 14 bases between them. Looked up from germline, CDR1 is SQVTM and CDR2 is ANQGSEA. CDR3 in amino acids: CSVGQDSSYGYTF. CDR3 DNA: TGCAGCGTTGGTCAGGACAGCTCGTATGGCTACACCTTC.

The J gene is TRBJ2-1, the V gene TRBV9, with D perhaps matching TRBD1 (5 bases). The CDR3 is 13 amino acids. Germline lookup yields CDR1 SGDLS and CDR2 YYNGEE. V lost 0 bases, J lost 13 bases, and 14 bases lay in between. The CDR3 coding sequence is TGTGCCAGCAGCGTAGAGTTCCAGGGATATCAGTTCTTC. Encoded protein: CASSVEFQGYQFF.

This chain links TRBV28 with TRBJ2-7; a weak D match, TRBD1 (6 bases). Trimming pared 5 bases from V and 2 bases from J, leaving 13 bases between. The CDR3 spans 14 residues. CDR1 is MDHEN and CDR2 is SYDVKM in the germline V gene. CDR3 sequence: CASSTRTGTYEQYF. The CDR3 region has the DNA TGTGCCAGCAGTACTCGAACAGGGACCTACGAGCAGTACTTC. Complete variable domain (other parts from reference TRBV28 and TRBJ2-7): DVKVTQSSRYLVKRTGEKVFLECVQDMDHENMFWYRQDPGLGLRLIYFSYDVKMKEKGDIPEGYSVSREKKERFSLILESASTNQTSMYLCASSTRTGTYEQYFGPGTRLTVT.

For the CDR3, the DNA is TGTGCCAGCGGTTGGGCTAGCGGACACAATGAGCAGTTCTTC. This codes for CASGWASGHNEQFF. The rearrangement uses TRBV10-3 and TRBJ2-1, with 7 bases fitting TRBD2. The CDR3 contains 14 residues. Germline CDR1 and CDR2: ENHRY and SYGVKD. The V segment lost 10 bases and the J segment 5 bases; nucleotides outside the gene matches: 11.

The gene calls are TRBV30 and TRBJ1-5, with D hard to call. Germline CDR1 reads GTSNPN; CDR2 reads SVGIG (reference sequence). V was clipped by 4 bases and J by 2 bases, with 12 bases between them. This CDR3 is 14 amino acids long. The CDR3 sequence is CAWNSVLGNQPQHF. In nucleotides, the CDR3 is TGTGCCTGGAACTCGGTTCTTGGCAATCAGCCCCAGCATTTT.